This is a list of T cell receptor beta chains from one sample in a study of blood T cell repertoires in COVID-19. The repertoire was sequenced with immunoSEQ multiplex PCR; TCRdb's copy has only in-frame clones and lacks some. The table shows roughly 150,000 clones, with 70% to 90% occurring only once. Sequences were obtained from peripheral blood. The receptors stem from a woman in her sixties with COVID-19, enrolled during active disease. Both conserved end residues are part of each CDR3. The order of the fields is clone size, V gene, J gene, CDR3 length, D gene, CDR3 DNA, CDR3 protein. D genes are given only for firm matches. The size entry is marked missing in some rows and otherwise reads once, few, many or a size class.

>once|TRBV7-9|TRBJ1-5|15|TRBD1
TGTGCCAGCAGCTCCGACAGGGGGCCCGGTCAGCCCCAGCATTTT
CASSSDRGPGQPQHF
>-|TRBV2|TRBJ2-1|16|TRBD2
TGTGCCAGCACTGGACTAGCAGAAATCTCCTACAATGAGCAGTTCTTC
CASTGLAEISYNEQFF
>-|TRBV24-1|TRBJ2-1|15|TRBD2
TGTGCCACCAGTCCCACTAGCGGGGGTTACAATGAGCAGTTCTTC
CATSPTSGGYNEQFF
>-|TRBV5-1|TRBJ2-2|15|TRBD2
TGCGCCAGCAGCTTTAGCGGGAGCGGGACCGGGGAGCTGTTTTTT
CASSFSGSGTGELFF
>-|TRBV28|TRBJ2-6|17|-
TGTGCCAGCAGTTTCCTCTCAGGGGCAGCTGGGGCCAACGTCCTGACTTTC
CASSFLSGAAGANVLTF
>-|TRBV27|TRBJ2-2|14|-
TGTGCCAGCAATGGCCAGTCGAACACCGGGGAGCTGTTTTTT
CASNGQSNTGELFF
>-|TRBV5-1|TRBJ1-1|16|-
TGCGCCAGCAGCTTGGAACTAGGCAGTATGAACACTGAAGCTTTCTTT
CASSLELGSMNTEAFF
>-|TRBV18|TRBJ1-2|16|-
TGTGCCAGCTCACCATTCGATGCATCCAGGGCGTATGGCTACACCTTC
CASSPFDASRAYGYTF
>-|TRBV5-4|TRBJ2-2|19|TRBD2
TGTGCCAGCAGCTTGGAGTTAGCGGGAGGCGGGCTGAGGACCGGGGAGCTGTTTTTT
CASSLELAGGGLRTGELFF
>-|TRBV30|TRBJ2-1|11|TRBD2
TGTGGGTGTAGCGGGGACAATGAGCAGTTCTTC
CGCSGDNEQFF
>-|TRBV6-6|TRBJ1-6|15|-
TGTGCCAGCAGTTACCAGGGAACAGGGAATTCACCCCTCCACTTT
CASSYQGTGNSPLHF
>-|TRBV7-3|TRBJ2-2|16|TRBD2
TGTGCCAGCAGCACCGGGACTAGCGGGAGAATGGGGGAGCTGTTTTTT
CASSTGTSGRMGELFF
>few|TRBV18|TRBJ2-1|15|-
TGTGCCAGCTCACTATCGTGGGGGCCCTCAAATGAGCAGTTCTTC
CASSLSWGPSNEQFF
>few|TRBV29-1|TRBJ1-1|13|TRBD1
TGCAGCGTTCTCGGGACAGGGGCCACTGAAGCTTTCTTT
CSVLGTGATEAFF
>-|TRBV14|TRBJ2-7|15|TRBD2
TGTGCCAGCAGCCAAGGGTTAGCGGGAGTTTACGAGCAGTACTTC
CASSQGLAGVYEQYF
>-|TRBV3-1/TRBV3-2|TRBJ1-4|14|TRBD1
TGTGCCAGCGCAAGACAGGGTACTAATGAAAAACTGTTTTTT
CASARQGTNEKLFF
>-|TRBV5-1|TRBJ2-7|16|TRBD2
TGCGCCAGCAGCCCCAAGCGGGAGTGGGGCTCCTACGAGCAGTACTTC
CASSPKREWGSYEQYF
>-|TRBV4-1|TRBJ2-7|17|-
TGCGCCAGCAGCCAAGTTCGAGAAACTAGGATTTTCTACGAGCAGTACTTC
CASSQVRETRIFYEQYF
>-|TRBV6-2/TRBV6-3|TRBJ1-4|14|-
TGTGCCAGCAGTTACGGGGGGGCTAATGAAAAACTGTTTTTT
CASSYGGANEKLFF
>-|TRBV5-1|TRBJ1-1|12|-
TGCGCCAGCAGCTTCGTCCAGGGCGAAGCTTTCTTT
CASSFVQGEAFF
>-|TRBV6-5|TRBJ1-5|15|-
TGTGCCAGCAGTCCCAGGGAAAGGGGCAATCAGCCCCAGCATTTT
CASSPRERGNQPQHF
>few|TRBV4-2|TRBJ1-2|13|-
TGTGCCAGCAGCCAAAAGGACAGCTATGGCTACACCTTC
CASSQKDSYGYTF
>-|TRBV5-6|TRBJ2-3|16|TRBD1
TGTGCCAGCAGCCCCGGGACAGGGAAGTTCGCAGATACGCAGTATTTT
CASSPGTGKFADTQYF
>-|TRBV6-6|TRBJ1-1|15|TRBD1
TGTGCCAGCAGTTACTCACAGGGGCTGAACACTGAAGCTTTCTTT
CASSYSQGLNTEAFF
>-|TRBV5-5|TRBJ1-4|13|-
TGTGCCAGCAGCTCACAGCTTAATGAAAAACTGTTTTTT
CASSSQLNEKLFF
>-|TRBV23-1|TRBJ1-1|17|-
TGCGCCAGCAGTCAATCCCGGACAGACGACCCCAACACTGAAGCTTTCTTT
CASSQSRTDDPNTEAFF
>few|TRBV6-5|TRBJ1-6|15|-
TGTGCCAGCAGTTACTCACAGGTCTCCAATTCACCCCTCCACTTT
CASSYSQVSNSPLHF
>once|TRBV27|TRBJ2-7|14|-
TGTGCCAGCAGTTTGGGCCTGGGAGCCTACGAGCAGTACTTC
CASSLGLGAYEQYF
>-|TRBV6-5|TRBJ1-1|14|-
TGTGCCACAGACAGGATCGGATATTGGGTTGAAGCTTTCTTT
CATDRIGYWVEAFF
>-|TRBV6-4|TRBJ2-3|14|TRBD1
TGTGCCAGCAGGCCCGACAGGGGGACAGATACGCAGTATTTT
CASRPDRGTDTQYF
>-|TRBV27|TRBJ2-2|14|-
TGTGCCACCAGGGGGGCCATTGGTCCCGGGGAGCTGTTTTTT
CATRGAIGPGELFF
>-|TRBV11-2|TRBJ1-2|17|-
TGTGCCAGCAGCTTAGATTTTAACCGGGCGGGAAACTATGGCTACACCTTC
CASSLDFNRAGNYGYTF
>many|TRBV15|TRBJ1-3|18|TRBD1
TGTGCCACCAGCAGCCCCTTTCAACAGGGGATTACTGGAAACACCATATATTTT
CATSSPFQQGITGNTIYF
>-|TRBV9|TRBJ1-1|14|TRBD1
TGTGCCAGCAGTGTCGACAGGGGAGGAACTGAAGCTTTCTTT
CASSVDRGGTEAFF
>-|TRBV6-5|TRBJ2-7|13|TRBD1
TGTGCCAGCAGTAAGGACAGGGCCTACGAGCAGTACTTC
CASSKDRAYEQYF
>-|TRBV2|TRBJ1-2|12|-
TGTGCCAGCAACGACAGAAACTATGGCTACACCTTC
CASNDRNYGYTF
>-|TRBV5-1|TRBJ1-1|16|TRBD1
TGCGCCAGCAGCTTGGAGCCAGGGGGCGTGAACACTGAAGCTTTCTTT
CASSLEPGGVNTEAFF
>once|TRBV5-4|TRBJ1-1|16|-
TGTGCCAGCAGCTCGACAGCCTTGGCCATGAACACTGAAGCTTTCTTT
CASSSTALAMNTEAFF
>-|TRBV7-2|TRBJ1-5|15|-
TGTGCCAGCAGCCCAGGCGGCAGGGGAGATCAGCCCCAGCATTTT
CASSPGGRGDQPQHF
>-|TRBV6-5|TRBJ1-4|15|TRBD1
TGTGCCAGCAGGGACAGGGGTCTGGCTAATGAAAAACTGTTTTTT
CASRDRGLANEKLFF
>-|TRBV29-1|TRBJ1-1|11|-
TGCAGCGTTGAAGACACAGTGCGAGCTTTCTTT
CSVEDTVRAFF
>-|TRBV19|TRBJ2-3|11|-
TGTGCCAGTAGTCGGGCAGATACGCAGTATTTT
CASSRADTQYF
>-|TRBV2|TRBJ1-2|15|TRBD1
TGTGCCAGCAGTGAAAACCGACAGGGGGGATTTGGCTACACCTTC
CASSENRQGGFGYTF
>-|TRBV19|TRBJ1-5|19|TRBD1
TGTGCCAGTAAGTGGGGAGACAGGGGGTCCTTCTATAGCAATCAGCCCCAGCATTTT
CASKWGDRGSFYSNQPQHF
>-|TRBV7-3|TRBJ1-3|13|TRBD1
TGTGCCAGCAGCACAGGGGCCGGAAACACCATATATTTT
CASSTGAGNTIYF
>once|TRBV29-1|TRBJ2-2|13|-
TGCAGCGTTGTCAGGCCGAACACCGGGGAGCTGTTTTTT
CSVVRPNTGELFF
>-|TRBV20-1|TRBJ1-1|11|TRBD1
TGCAGTGCTAGGGGGACAGCAATAGCTTTCTTT
CSARGTAIAFF
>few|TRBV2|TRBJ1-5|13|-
TGTGCCAGCACCAGGGATGGCAATCAGCCCCAGCATTTT
CASTRDGNQPQHF
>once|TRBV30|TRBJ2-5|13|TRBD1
TGTGCCCGGCGGGAACAGGGGGAGGAGACCCAGTACTTC
CARREQGEETQYF
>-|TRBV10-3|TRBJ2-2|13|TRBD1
TGTGCCACGGACAGGGACAACACCGGGGAGCTGTTTTTT
CATDRDNTGELFF
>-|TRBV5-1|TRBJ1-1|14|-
TGCGCCAGCAGCCTGGGACACCGGAACACTGAAGCTTTCTTT
CASSLGHRNTEAFF
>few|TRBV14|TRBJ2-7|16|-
TGTGCCAGCAGCCAAGGGGCGGGGTCCTCCTTCTACGAGCAGTACTTC
CASSQGAGSSFYEQYF
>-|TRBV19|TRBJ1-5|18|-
TGTGCCAGTAGTGTCGCGATCAGGGCAGCTTATAGCAATCAGCCCCAGCATTTT
CASSVAIRAAYSNQPQHF